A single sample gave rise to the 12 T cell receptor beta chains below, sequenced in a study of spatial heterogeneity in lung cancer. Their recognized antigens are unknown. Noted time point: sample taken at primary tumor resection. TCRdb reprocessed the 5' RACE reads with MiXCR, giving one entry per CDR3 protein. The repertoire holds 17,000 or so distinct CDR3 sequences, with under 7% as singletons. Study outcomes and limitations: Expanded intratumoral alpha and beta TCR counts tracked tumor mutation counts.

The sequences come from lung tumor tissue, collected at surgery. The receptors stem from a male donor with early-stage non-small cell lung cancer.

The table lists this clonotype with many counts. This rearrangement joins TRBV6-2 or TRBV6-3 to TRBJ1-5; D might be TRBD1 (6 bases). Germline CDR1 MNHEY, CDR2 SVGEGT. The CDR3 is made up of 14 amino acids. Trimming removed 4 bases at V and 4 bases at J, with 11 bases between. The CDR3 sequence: CASSFWTANQPQHF. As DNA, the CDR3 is TGTGCCAGCAGTTTCTGGACAGCAAATCAGCCCCAGCATTTT.

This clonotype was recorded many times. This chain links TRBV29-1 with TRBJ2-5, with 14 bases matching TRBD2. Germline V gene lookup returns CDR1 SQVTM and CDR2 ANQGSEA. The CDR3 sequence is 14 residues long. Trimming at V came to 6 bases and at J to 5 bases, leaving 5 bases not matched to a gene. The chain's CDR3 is CSVRTSGGKETQYF. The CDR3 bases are TGCAGCGTCCGGACTAGCGGGGGGAAGGAGACCCAGTACTTC. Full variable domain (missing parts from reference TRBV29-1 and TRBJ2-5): SAVISQKPSRDICQRGTSLTIQCQVDSQVTMMFWYRQQPGQSLTLIATANQGSEATYESGFVIDKFPISRPNLTFSTLTVSNMSPEDSSIYLCSVRTSGGKETQYFGPGTRLLVL.

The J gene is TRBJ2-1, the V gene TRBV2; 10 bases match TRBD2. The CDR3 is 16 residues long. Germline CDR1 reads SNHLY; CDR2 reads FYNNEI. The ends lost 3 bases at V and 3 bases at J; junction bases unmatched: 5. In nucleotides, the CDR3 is TGTGCCAGCAGTGAGTGGACTAGCGGTATCTACAATGAGCAGTTCTTC. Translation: CASSEWTSGIYNEQFF.

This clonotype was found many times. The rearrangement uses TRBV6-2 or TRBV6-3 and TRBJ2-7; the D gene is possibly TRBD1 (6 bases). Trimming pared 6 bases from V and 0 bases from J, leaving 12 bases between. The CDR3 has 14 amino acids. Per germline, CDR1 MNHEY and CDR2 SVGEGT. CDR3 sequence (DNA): TGTGCCAGCAGGCGACAGGCTTACTCCTACGAGCAGTACTTC. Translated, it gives CASRRQAYSYEQYF.

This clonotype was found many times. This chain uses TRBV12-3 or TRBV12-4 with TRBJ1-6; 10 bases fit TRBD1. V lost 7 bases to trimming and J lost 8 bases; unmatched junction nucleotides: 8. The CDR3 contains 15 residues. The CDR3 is CASTTRTGGDSPLHF. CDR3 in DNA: TGTGCCAGCACCACCAGGACAGGGGGGGATTCACCCCTCCACTTT.

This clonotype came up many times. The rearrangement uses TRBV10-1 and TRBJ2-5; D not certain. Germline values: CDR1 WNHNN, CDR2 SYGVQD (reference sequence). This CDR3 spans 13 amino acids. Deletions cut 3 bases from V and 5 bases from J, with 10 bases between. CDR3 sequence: CASSEQVRETQYF. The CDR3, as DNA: TGCGCCAGCAGTGAACAAGTTCGGGAGACCCAGTACTTC.

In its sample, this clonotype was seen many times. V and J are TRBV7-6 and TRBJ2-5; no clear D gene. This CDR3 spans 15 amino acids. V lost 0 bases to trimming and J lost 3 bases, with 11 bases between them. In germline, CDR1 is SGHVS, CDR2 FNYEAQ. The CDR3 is CASSLAHSSKETQYF. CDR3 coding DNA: TGTGCCAGCAGCTTAGCGCACTCAAGTAAAGAGACCCAGTACTTC.

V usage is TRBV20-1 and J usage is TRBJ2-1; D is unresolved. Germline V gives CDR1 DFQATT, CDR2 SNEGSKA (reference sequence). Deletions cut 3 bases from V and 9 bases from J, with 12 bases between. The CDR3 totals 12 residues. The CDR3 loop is CSARMVDAEQFF. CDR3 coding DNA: TGCAGTGCTAGGATGGTAGACGCTGAGCAGTTCTTC.

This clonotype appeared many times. The CDR3 is CASSQEGSDTQYF. CDR3 in DNA: TGCGCCAGCAGCCAAGAAGGGTCAGATACGCAGTATTTT. The chain links TRBV4-3 to TRBJ2-3; no definite D call. The ends were cut back, 0 bases at V and 4 bases at J, with 5 bases in the middle. The CDR3 sequence is 13 residues long. CDR1 LGHNA and CDR2 YSLEER come from the germline V gene.

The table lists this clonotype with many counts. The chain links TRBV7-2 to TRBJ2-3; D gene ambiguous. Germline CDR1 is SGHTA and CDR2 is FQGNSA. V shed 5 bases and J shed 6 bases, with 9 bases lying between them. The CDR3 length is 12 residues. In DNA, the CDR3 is TGTGCCAGCAGCCACGGTCCGGATACGCAGTATTTT. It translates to CASSHGPDTQYF.

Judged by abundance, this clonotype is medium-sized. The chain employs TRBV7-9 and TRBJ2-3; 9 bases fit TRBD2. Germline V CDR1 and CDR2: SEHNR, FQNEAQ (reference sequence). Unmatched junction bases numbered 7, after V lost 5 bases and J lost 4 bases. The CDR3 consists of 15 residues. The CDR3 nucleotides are TGTGCCAGCAGCCGTAGCGGGAGCGTGGCAGATACGCAGTATTTT. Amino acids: CASSRSGSVADTQYF.

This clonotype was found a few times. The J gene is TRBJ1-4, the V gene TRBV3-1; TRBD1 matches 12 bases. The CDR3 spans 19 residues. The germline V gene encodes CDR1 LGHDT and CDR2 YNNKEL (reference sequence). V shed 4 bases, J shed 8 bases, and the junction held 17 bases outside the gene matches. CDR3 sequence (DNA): TGTGCCAGCAGCCGCACCGGGACAGGGGGCCGCCGGGCTACCGAAAAACTGTTTTTT. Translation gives CASSRTGTGGRRATEKLFF.